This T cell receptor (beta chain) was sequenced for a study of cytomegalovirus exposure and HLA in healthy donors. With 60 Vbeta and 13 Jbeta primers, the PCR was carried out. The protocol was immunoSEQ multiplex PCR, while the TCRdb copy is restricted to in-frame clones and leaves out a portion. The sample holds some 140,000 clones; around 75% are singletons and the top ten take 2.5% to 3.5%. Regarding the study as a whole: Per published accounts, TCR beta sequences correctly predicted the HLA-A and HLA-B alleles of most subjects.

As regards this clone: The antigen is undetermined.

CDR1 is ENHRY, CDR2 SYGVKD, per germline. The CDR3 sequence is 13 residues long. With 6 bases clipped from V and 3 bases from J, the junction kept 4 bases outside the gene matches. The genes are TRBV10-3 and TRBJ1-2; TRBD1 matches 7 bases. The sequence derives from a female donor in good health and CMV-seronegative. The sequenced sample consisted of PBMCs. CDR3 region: CAIRGDRDYGYTF. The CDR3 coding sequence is TGTGCCATCAGAGGTGACAGGGACTATGGCTACACCTTC.